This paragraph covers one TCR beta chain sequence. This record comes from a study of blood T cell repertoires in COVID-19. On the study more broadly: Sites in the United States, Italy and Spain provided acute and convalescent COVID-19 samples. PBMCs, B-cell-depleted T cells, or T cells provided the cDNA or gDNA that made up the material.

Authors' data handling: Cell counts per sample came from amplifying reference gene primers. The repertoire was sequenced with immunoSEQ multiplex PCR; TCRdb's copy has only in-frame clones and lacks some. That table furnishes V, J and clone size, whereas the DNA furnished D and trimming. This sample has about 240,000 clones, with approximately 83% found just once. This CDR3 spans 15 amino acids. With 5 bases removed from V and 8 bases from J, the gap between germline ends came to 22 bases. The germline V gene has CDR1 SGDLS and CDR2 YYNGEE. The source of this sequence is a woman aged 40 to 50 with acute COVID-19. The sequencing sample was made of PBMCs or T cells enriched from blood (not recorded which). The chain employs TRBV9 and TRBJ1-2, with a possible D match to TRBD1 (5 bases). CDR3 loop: CASSSGGRSSWGYTF. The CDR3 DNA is TGTGCCAGCAGTTCGGGGGGACGGAGTAGCTGGGGCTACACCTTC.